The source of this T cell receptor beta chain is a study of blood T cell repertoires in COVID-19. Study at large: COVID-19 samples collected from the United States, Italy and Spain covered acute and convalescent phases. PBMCs, B-cell-depleted T cells, or T cells provided the cDNA or gDNA that made up the material.

V gave up 1 base and J gave up 6 bases; unmatched junction bases: 12. The CDR3 has 19 amino acids. CDR1 is MNHEY, CDR2 SMNVEV, per germline (reference sequence). Methods used by the authors: Reference gene primer amplification gave nucleated cell count estimates. Clones were sequenced by immunoSEQ multiplex PCR, and TCRdb holds only the in-frame ones, with some missing. The D gene and trimming were derived from the DNA, and the V and J assignments and clone size from that table. The sample lists more than 70,000 clones; approximately 86% were seen once. The sequence derives from an elderly man with active or convalescent COVID-19. The genes are TRBV27 and TRBJ1-4; 12 positions match TRBD1. Sequenced: peripheral blood. Here the CDR3 DNA reads TGTGCCAGCAGTTTATTCGGGACAGGGGGCCAGTTGTTAGATGAAAAACTGTTTTTT. Protein: CASSLFGTGGQLLDEKLFF.